These 28 T cell receptor beta chains originate from one sample sequenced in a study of T cell responses to AZD1222 COVID-19 vaccine. Generated by immunoSEQ multiplex PCR, the TCRdb table keeps only in-frame clones and is missing some. The table shows some 140,000 clones, with roughly 85% occurring only once. This sample comprised peripheral blood, obtained 28 days after the second dose of the MenACWY control vaccine. Every receptor here comes from an adult who received the MenACWY meningococcal vaccine as a control.

This clone was observed a few times. V gene TRBV2 combines with J gene TRBJ1-5; a weak D match, TRBD1 (5 bases). Germline-derived CDR1 and CDR2 are SNHLY and FYNNEI. V was trimmed by 5 bases and J by 6 bases, leaving 14 bases between them. The CDR3 is 14 amino acids. As DNA, the CDR3 is TGTGCCAGCAGTTCAGGGTTAAGGTCTCAGCCCCAGCATTTT. Residues: CASSSGLRSQPQHF.

This clone has just a few counts. The V call is TRBV11-2, the J call TRBJ2-1; D may be TRBD1 or TRBD2 (5 bases each). V was cut by 5 bases and J by 0 bases, with 14 bases left in between. The germline V gene has CDR1 SGHAT and CDR2 FQNNGV. The CDR3 is made up of 16 amino acids. In DNA form, the CDR3 reads TGTGCCAGCAGCCTTCCAGGGAGTCGCTCCTACAATGAGCAGTTCTTC. Its translation: CASSLPGSRSYNEQFF.

There are a few counts of this clone. This chain links TRBV5-1 with TRBJ1-1; D perhaps matches TRBD1 (5 bases). CDR1 and CDR2 from the germline V gene are SGHRS and YFSETQ. The CDR3 length is 14 residues. Deletions cut 4 bases from V and 4 bases from J, with 14 bases between. In DNA form, the CDR3 reads TGCGCCAGCAGCGGGACCGGGGCGGTCACTGAAGCTTTCTTT. It encodes CASSGTGAVTEAFF. Drawing the rest from reference TRBV5-1 and TRBJ1-1, the complete variable domain is KAGVTQTPRYLIKTRGQQVTLSCSPISGHRSVSWYQQTPGQGLQFLFEYFSETQRNKGNFPGRFSGRQFSNSRSEMNVSTLELGDSALYLCASSGTGAVTEAFFGQGTRLTVV.

This CDR3 reads CASSPSGGARETQYF. In DNA form, the CDR3 reads TGTGCCAGCAGCCCCAGCGGGGGGGCCCGGGAGACCCAGTACTTC. The rearrangement links TRBV11-2 to TRBJ2-5; 10 nucleotides line up with TRBD2. Germline assignment: CDR1 SGHAT and CDR2 FQNNGV. J gave up 5 bases and V 5 bases, and 8 bases lay outside the gene matches. The CDR3 runs to 15 residues.

The chain uses TRBV10-3 and TRBJ1-1; TRBD1 matches 7 bases. Germline V lookup: CDR1 ENHRY, CDR2 SYGVKD. Trimming at V came to 1 base and at J to 6 bases, leaving 14 bases not matched to a gene. The CDR3 runs 17 residues. CDR3 loop: CAISEFTRQGGGSEAFF. For the CDR3, the DNA is TGTGCCATCAGTGAGTTTACCCGACAGGGCGGTGGGTCTGAAGCTTTCTTT.

J is TRBJ1-1 and V is TRBV28; D call uncertain. The germline V gene encodes CDR1 MDHEN and CDR2 SYDVKM. The CDR3 contains 11 residues. Between the trimmed V and J ends, which lost 6 bases and 8 bases, there was a span of 10 bases. DNA of the CDR3: TGTGCCAGCAGGAGATTTTCGGAAGCTTTCTTT. Amino acids: CASRRFSEAFF.

The V and J genes are TRBV7-3 and TRBJ2-3; no firm D call. Germline V gene lookup returns CDR1 SGHTA and CDR2 FQGTGA. Trimming took off 0 bases at V and 2 bases at J, with 6 bases between the two ends. The CDR3 sequence is 14 residues long. CDR3 nucleotide sequence: TGTGCCAGCAGCTTAACAAGAAACACAGATACGCAGTATTTT. Protein product: CASSLTRNTDTQYF. The variable domain in full, with the rest retrieved from reference TRBV7-3 and TRBJ2-3, is GAGVSQTPSNKVTEKGKYVELRCDPISGHTALYWYRQSLGQGPEFLIYFQGTGAADDSGLPNDRFFAVRPEGSVSTLKIQRTERGDSAVYLCASSLTRNTDTQYFGPGTRLTVL.

This rearrangement joins TRBV29-1 to TRBJ1-2; possibly TRBD1 for D (5 bases). The CDR3 is 13 residues long. Trimming shortened V by 3 bases and J by 2 bases, and 10 bases separated the two germline ends. Looked up from germline, CDR1 is SQVTM and CDR2 is ANQGSEA. The CDR3 reads CSVDRGVNYGYTF. DNA for the CDR3: TGCAGCGTTGACCGGGGGGTCAACTATGGCTACACCTTC.

This chain links TRBV6-2 or TRBV6-3 with TRBJ2-7; D remains unclear. V was shortened by 4 bases and J by 5 bases, with 6 bases between the two germline ends. Looked up from germline, CDR1 is MNHEY and CDR2 is SVGEGT. The CDR3 consists of 11 residues. CDR3 region: CASSLGHEQYF. DNA of the CDR3: TGTGCCAGCAGTTTAGGCCACGAGCAGTACTTC.

CDR3: CASSPRQGGGVNTEAFF. The CDR3, as DNA: TGTGCCAGCAGCCCGAGACAGGGTGGGGGTGTGAACACTGAAGCTTTCTTT. The chain couples TRBV3-1 (or the pseudogene TRBV3-2) to TRBJ1-1; 7 positions match TRBD1. The length of the CDR3 is 17 residues. Germline V gene lookup returns CDR1 LGHDT and CDR2 YNNKEL (reference sequence). The ends lost 4 bases at V and 0 bases at J; junction bases unmatched: 11.

The chain recombines TRBV5-1 with TRBJ2-2, with D unresolved. Trimming took 4 bases from V and 0 from J, leaving 10 bases between them. The CDR3 consists of 15 residues. In germline, CDR1 is SGHRS, CDR2 YFSETQ. As DNA, the CDR3 is TGCGCCAGCAGCGCCTTAGCAGCGAACACCGGGGAGCTGTTTTTT. It specifies CASSALAANTGELFF.

The chain is built from TRBV29-1 and TRBJ1-1; the D gene is possibly TRBD1 (5 bases). Germline loops: CDR1 SQVTM, CDR2 ANQGSEA. With 3 bases removed from V and 5 bases from J, the gap between germline ends came to 13 bases. The CDR3 is 13 residues long. In nucleotides, the CDR3 is TGCAGCGTTGAGGGTGCAGGGAGGACTGAAGCTTTCTTT. Encoded protein: CSVEGAGRTEAFF.

The CDR3 sequence: CASSLVPGLASPGEQFF. The CDR3 nucleotides are TGTGCCAGCAGCTTAGTACCGGGACTAGCGTCTCCAGGGGAGCAGTTCTTC. The V gene is TRBV7-2, the J gene TRBJ2-1; 10 positions agree with TRBD2. The trim removed 1 base at V and 10 bases at J, leaving 13 bases unmatched. In germline, CDR1 is SGHTA, CDR2 FQGNSA. This CDR3 is built from 17 residues.

V gene TRBV5-4 combines with J gene TRBJ2-2; 11 bases are a match to TRBD2. The J segment lost 4 bases and the V segment lost 4 bases, leaving 6 bases of the junction unmatched. The CDR3 length is 16 residues. From germline, CDR1 is SGHNT and CDR2 YYREEE (reference sequence). CDR3 loop: CASSDRLAGSTGELFF. CDR3 DNA sequence: TGTGCCAGCAGCGATAGACTAGCGGGGAGCACCGGGGAGCTGTTTTTT.

This rearrangement joins TRBV25-1 to TRBJ2-2, with 8 bases that match TRBD1. The CDR3 extends over 13 amino acids. The junction had 6 bases not matched to a gene; V was cut back by 8 bases and J by 7 bases. Germline V gene lookup returns CDR1 MGHDK and CDR2 SYGVNS. CDR3 sequence reads: CASARQGNGELFF. CDR3 sequence (DNA): TGTGCCAGCGCACGACAGGGGAACGGGGAGCTGTTTTTT. Drawing the rest from reference TRBV25-1 and TRBJ2-2, the complete variable domain is EADIYQTPRYLVIGTGKKITLECSQTMGHDKMYWYQQDPGMELHLIHYSYGVNSTEKGDLSSESTVSRIRTEHFPLTLESARPSHTSQYLCASARQGNGELFFGEGSRLTVL.

The chain employs TRBV5-6 and TRBJ2-1; possible D gene TRBD2, 5 bases. Deletions cut 0 bases from V and 9 bases from J, with 16 bases between. The germline V gene encodes CDR1 SGHDT and CDR2 YYEEEE. The CDR3 length is 15 residues. This chain's CDR3 is CASSLGNAGTPEQFF. CDR3 nucleotides: TGTGCCAGCAGCTTGGGCAATGCGGGCACCCCTGAGCAGTTCTTC.

The chain uses TRBV27 and TRBJ1-6; maybe TRBD1 (5 bases). This CDR3 has 13 residues. Trimming cost V 3 bases and J 7 bases, with 7 bases left between them. CDR1 and CDR2 from the germline V gene are MNHEY and SMNVEV (reference sequence). Here the CDR3 reads CASSLGVNSPLHF. The CDR3 region has the DNA TGTGCCAGCAGTTTGGGGGTAAATTCACCCCTCCACTTT.

The rearrangement uses TRBV5-1 and TRBJ2-1; D perhaps matches TRBD2 (7 bases). Trimming shortened V by 5 bases and J by 7 bases, and 22 bases separated the two germline ends. The length of the CDR3 is 16 residues. CDR1 and CDR2 from the germline V gene are SGHRS and YFSETQ. The CDR3: CASSSISGIGGNEQFF. CDR3 nucleotide sequence: TGCGCCAGCAGTTCGATAAGCGGGATAGGGGGAAATGAGCAGTTCTTC.

The chain recombines TRBV4-1 with TRBJ2-2; 9 bases agree with TRBD1. The junction had 7 bases not matched to a gene; V was cut back by 3 bases and J by 2 bases. CDR1 MGHRA and CDR2 YSYEKL come from the germline V gene. CDR3 size: 17 residues. This CDR3 is CASSQTGQGGNTGELFF. The CDR3 region has the DNA TGCGCCAGCAGCCAGACGGGACAGGGAGGAAACACCGGGGAGCTGTTTTTT.

The V gene is TRBV19, the J gene TRBJ2-6; 8 bases fit TRBD1. CDR1 LNHDA and CDR2 SQIVND come from the germline V gene (reference sequence). The CDR3 is 17 amino acids. Trimming took 3 bases from V and 0 from J; bases not matched to a gene: 4. This CDR3 reads CASSIRTGSSGANVLTF. DNA for the CDR3: TGTGCCAGTAGTATCCGGACAGGGTCCTCTGGGGCCAACGTCCTGACTTTC.

This rearrangement joins TRBV3-1 (or the pseudogene TRBV3-2) to TRBJ1-2; D remains unclear. Germline CDR1 and CDR2: LGHDT and YNNKEL (reference sequence). CDR3 length equals 15 residues. Trimming cost V 2 bases and J 8 bases, with 18 bases left between them. CDR3 coding DNA: TGTGCCAGCAGCCAAAAGAGTCCTAATCTATCGGGCTACACCTTC. It codes for CASSQKSPNLSGYTF.

The chain combines TRBV5-8 with TRBJ1-5, with D perhaps TRBD1 (6 bases). Germline V gene sequence: CDR1 SGHTS, CDR2 YDEGEE. The V gene lost 4 bases and the J gene lost 11 bases, with 19 bases spanning the gap. This CDR3 has 14 amino acids. The CDR3 loop is CASSRRSGGQAQHF. In nucleotides, the CDR3 is TGTGCCAGCAGCCGGAGGTCGGGGGGACAAGCCCAGCATTTT.

The V and J genes are TRBV9 and TRBJ1-3; D uncertain. The germline V gene has CDR1 SGDLS and CDR2 YYNGEE. The V end was cut by 5 bases, the J end by 0 bases, with 6 bases between. The CDR3 has 13 amino acids. The CDR3 nucleotides are TGTGCCAGCAGGCCTGTCTCTGGAAACACCATATATTTT. It is translated as CASRPVSGNTIYF.

V and J are TRBV19 and TRBJ1-1; perhaps TRBD1 as D (5 bases). The CDR3 has 14 amino acids. Germline loops: CDR1 LNHDA, CDR2 SQIVND (reference sequence). With 6 bases removed from V and 1 base from J, the gap between germline ends came to 12 bases. This CDR3 reads CASRLGLRNTEAFF. CDR3 nucleotides: TGTGCCAGTAGACTGGGACTTCGGAACACTGAAGCTTTCTTT.

V usage is TRBV5-5 and J usage is TRBJ2-5; no clear D gene. Germline V CDR1 and CDR2: SGHKS, YYEKEE (reference sequence). There are 13 residues in the CDR3. Trimming cost V 4 bases and J 5 bases, with 12 bases left between them. The CDR3 is CASSPAGHETQYF. The CDR3 region has the DNA TGTGCCAGCAGCCCTGCCGGCCATGAGACCCAGTACTTC.

Points on this clone: Compared with germline, one end of the junction differs, possibly owing to a read error. The CDR3 spells CASREGFNFAGQSNTEAFF. CDR3 sequence (DNA): TGTGCCAGCAGGGAAGGGTTTAATTTTGCGGGACAGTCGAACACTGAAGCTTTCTTT. This rearrangement joins TRBV6-1 to TRBJ1-1, with TRBD1 matching over 7 bases. This CDR3 has 19 amino acids. Germline-derived CDR1 and CDR2 are MNHNS and SASEGT.

The CDR3 DNA sequence: TGTGCCAGCAGCTTAGGGCTAGCGGGCACAGATACGCAGTATTTT. It specifies CASSLGLAGTDTQYF. The chain carries TRBV7-2 and TRBJ2-3; 7 bases fit TRBD2. This CDR3 contains 15 residues. Germline trimming cut 1 base from V and 1 base from J; bases unmatched to any gene: 2. Germline lookup yields CDR1 SGHTA and CDR2 FQGNSA.

The chain combines TRBV19 with TRBJ1-4; the match to TRBD1 covers 8 bases. The trim removed 5 bases at V and 7 bases at J, leaving 6 bases unmatched. Germline V gene sequence: CDR1 LNHDA, CDR2 SQIVND (reference sequence). CDR3 size: 14 residues. The CDR3 sequence is CASSPQGVGEKLFF. CDR3 bases: TGTGCCAGTAGTCCACAGGGGGTTGGTGAAAAACTGTTTTTT.